One and the same sample provided the 13 T cell receptor beta chains below, sequenced in a study of T-cell memory formation after mild COVID-19. In TCRdb, the 5' RACE reads were re-called with MiXCR into one record per CDR3 protein. The sample records about 470,000 distinct CDR3 sequences, around a sixth being singletons. Sequenced sample: PBMCs or a T cell subset sorted from them (not recorded which). The receptors stem from an adult woman who had mild COVID-19 (a few samples of this study predate the infection). Cell type and time point are not known.

A few counts support this clonotype. The chain employs TRBV12-3 or TRBV12-4 and TRBJ1-5, with D unresolved. Trimming cost V 7 bases and J 6 bases, with 16 bases left between them. The CDR3 loop spans 14 amino acids. Here the CDR3 DNA reads TGTGCCAGCAAGGCCGGCTCAGGAGGTCAGCCCCAGCATTTT. It yields the protein CASKAGSGGQPQHF.

A few counts support this clonotype. V usage is TRBV5-1 and J usage is TRBJ2-2; the match to TRBD1 covers 7 bases. This CDR3 region has 16 residues. CDR1 and CDR2 (germline): SGHRS, YFSETQ. J was trimmed by 6 bases and V by 0 bases; bases with no gene match: 8. The CDR3 nucleotides read TGCGCCAGCAGCTTGGAAGGGACAGCCGTGCCCGGGGAGCTGTTTTTT. Translated, it gives CASSLEGTAVPGELFF.

A few counts support this clonotype. V and J are TRBV12-3 or TRBV12-4 and TRBJ2-7; 10 bases match TRBD1. The trim removed 7 bases at V and 4 bases at J, leaving 10 bases unmatched. CDR3 size: 15 residues. The CDR3 bases are TGTGCCAGCACCAGACTTGGACAGGGGGATTACGAGCAGTACTTC. Amino acid sequence: CASTRLGQGDYEQYF.

The chain combines TRBV5-1 with TRBJ2-2; D uncertain. V was shortened by 2 bases and J by 1 base, with 15 bases between the two germline ends. The germline CDR1 and CDR2 sequences are SGHRS and YFSETQ. This CDR3 is 17 amino acids long. In DNA form, the CDR3 reads TGCGCCAGCAGCTTAGAGCTTAGGTCAAAGAACACCGGGGAGCTGTTTTTT. Translated, it gives CASSLELRSKNTGELFF.

This clonotype came up a few times. J is TRBJ2-1 and V is TRBV2, with a tentative D call TRBD2 (6 bases). This CDR3 contains 16 residues. Trimming stripped 4 bases from V and 5 bases from J, with 18 bases between. The V gene's germline CDR1 is SNHLY and CDR2 FYNNEI. The CDR3 coding sequence is TGTGCCAGCAGTGTTAAGGCTAGCGAACTTAACAATGAGCAGTTCTTC. Its protein is CASSVKASELNNEQFF.

In this sample, this clonotype turned up a few times. The genes are TRBV10-3 and TRBJ2-7; 9 nucleotides match TRBD1. The CDR3 extends over 16 amino acids. CDR1 is ENHRY, CDR2 SYGVKD, per germline. V lost 5 bases to trimming and J lost 0 bases; unmatched junction nucleotides: 8. The CDR3: CAISPGQGLSSYEQYF. In DNA form, the CDR3 reads TGTGCCATCAGTCCTGGACAGGGGTTAAGCTCCTACGAGCAGTACTTC.

This clonotype was counted a few times. The gene calls are TRBV13 and TRBJ2-1; 14 bases agree with TRBD2. The V gene end was trimmed by 1 base and the J gene end by 9 bases; junction bases not matched to a gene: 5. In germline, CDR1 is PRHDT, CDR2 FYEKMQ (reference sequence). CDR3 size: 16 residues. Written as DNA, the CDR3 is TGTGCCAGCAGCTTAGAGGGACTAGCGGGAGTTAGTGAGCAGTTCTTC. Protein product: CASSLEGLAGVSEQFF.

This clonotype was counted only a few times. This chain links TRBV4-1 with TRBJ2-7; no definite D call. Germline V gene sequence: CDR1 MGHRA, CDR2 YSYEKL. Trimming removed 0 bases at V and 2 bases at J, with 11 bases between. This CDR3 is 15 amino acids long. CDR3 amino acids: CASSQDLGLAYEQYF. The CDR3 DNA sequence: TGCGCCAGCAGCCAAGATTTAGGGTTGGCCTACGAGCAGTACTTC.

This clonotype was detected a few times. The chain employs TRBV15 and TRBJ2-7; 10 bases fit TRBD1. Germline CDR1 LNHNV, CDR2 YYDKDF (reference sequence). Germline trimming cut 5 bases from V and 4 bases from J; bases unmatched to any gene: 2. The CDR3 runs to 13 residues. The CDR3 DNA reads TGTGCCACCAGCTTGGACAGGGGGTACGAGCAGTACTTC. It yields the protein CATSLDRGYEQYF.

This clonotype occurred a few times. The junction does not match germline at one end; this may be a read error. The CDR3: CASSLDRGQGNAIYF. CDR3 in DNA: TGTGCCAGCAGCCTGGACAGGGGGCAGGGAAACGCCATATATTTT. The V gene is TRBV7-2, the J gene TRBJ1-3; TRBD1 matches 11 bases. This CDR3 is 15 amino acids long. CDR1 is SGHTA and CDR2 is FQGNSA in the germline V gene. The full variable domain, completed using reference TRBV7-2 and TRBJ1-3, is GAGVSQSPSNKVTEKGKDVELRCDPISGHTALYWYRQSLGQGLEFLIYFQGNSAPDKSGLPSDRFSAERTGGSVSTLTIQRTQQEDSAVYLCASSLDRGQGNAIYFGEGSWLTVV.

This clonotype occurred many times. The J gene is TRBJ2-3, the V gene TRBV7-9; the match to TRBD2 covers 11 bases. Germline V gene lookup returns CDR1 SEHNR and CDR2 FQNEAQ (reference sequence). The CDR3 contains 18 residues. The ends lost 5 bases at V and 3 bases at J; junction bases unmatched: 13. Written as DNA, the CDR3 is TGTGCCAGCAGCCCAGACCGACTAGCGGGGATAGTTACAGATACGCAGTATTTT. This encodes CASSPDRLAGIVTDTQYF.

This clonotype was observed many times. This sequence joins TRBV30 and TRBJ2-5; 12 nucleotides agree with TRBD2. The germline CDR1 and CDR2 sequences are GTSNPN and SVGIG (reference sequence). V was pared by 1 base and J by 4 bases, with 7 bases of the junction left unmatched. The CDR3 contains 16 residues. The DNA of the CDR3 is TGTGCCTGGAGTGCCTTGACTAGCGGGGGAGGAGAGACCCAGTACTTC. Translated: CAWSALTSGGGETQYF. The full variable domain, in which reference TRBV30 and TRBJ2-5 provide the parts outside the CDR3, is SQTIHQWPATLVQPVGSPLSLECTVEGTSNPNLYWYRQAAGRGLQLLFYSVGIGQISSEVPQNLSASRPQDRQFILSSKKLLLSDSGFYLCAWSALTSGGGETQYFGPGTRLLVL.

The chain uses TRBV11-2 and TRBJ1-2, with D perhaps TRBD1 (6 bases). This CDR3 is 14 amino acids long. Germline V gives CDR1 SGHAT, CDR2 FQNNGV. V lost 7 bases, J lost 4 bases, and 16 bases lay in between. DNA for the CDR3: TGTGCCAGCACGTTACAGGGTGGAGGCTATGGCTACACCTTC. Translating gives CASTLQGGGYGYTF. The entire variable domain, with the rest obtained from reference TRBV11-2 and TRBJ1-2, is as follows: EAGVAQSPRYKIIEKRQSVAFWCNPISGHATLYWYQQILGQGPKLLIQFQNNGVVDDSQLPKDRFSAERLKGVDSTLKIQPAKLEDSAVYLCASTLQGGGYGYTFGSGTRLTVV.